The following is a T cell receptor (beta chain) sequence with its context. Those enrolled, adults aged roughly 18 to 95 years, came from some 23 US areas. Donors were grouped by their self-reported clinical history. Method: immunoSEQ multiplex PCR; TCRdb's copy keeps in-frame clones and lacks some. This table holds 300,000 to 450,000 clones, 88% found once. The data stem from a study of blood T cell repertoires in COVID-19. Across the whole study: T cells, B-cell-depleted T cells, or PBMCs supplied cDNA or gDNA.

Germline V lookup: CDR1 SGHRS, CDR2 YFSETQ. V was shortened by 2 bases and J by 2 bases, with 11 bases between the two germline ends. This CDR3 has 14 amino acids. The clonotype was recovered from a woman under 30 who had recovered from COVID-19. The chain carries TRBV5-1 and TRBJ2-7; D may be TRBD1 (5 bases). Material: PBMCs or T cells enriched from blood (not recorded which). DNA for the CDR3: TGCGCCAGCAGCTTCTCTGGACAAACCTACGAGCAGTACTTC. Translating it yields CASSFSGQTYEQYF.